The 26 T cell receptor beta chains given below trace back to one sample, sequenced in a study of T-cell memory formation after mild COVID-19. Using its own MiXCR run on the 5' RACE reads, TCRdb lists one record per CDR3 protein. The table shows approximately 46,000 distinct CDR3 sequences, with 6.6% occurring only once. The sample was PBMCs or a T cell subset sorted from them (not recorded which). The receptors originated from an adult who had mild COVID-19 (a few samples of this study predate the infection). Cell type and time point are not known.

This clonotype was seen repeatedly, ten times or more. The gene calls are TRBV27 and TRBJ1-5; TRBD1 is a possible D gene (5 bases). The CDR3 sequence is 18 residues long. Germline V gene data show CDR1 as MNHEY and CDR2 as SMNVEV (reference sequence). V was pared by 2 bases and J by 3 bases, with 20 bases between. The CDR3 protein is CASSLRGPLRGNNQPQHF. The CDR3 DNA reads TGTGCCAGCAGTTTACGGGGACCGCTGAGGGGCAACAATCAGCCCCAGCATTTT.

This clonotype was picked up a small number of times. Sequence at one end of the junction differs from germline and may be a read error. The rearrangement links TRBV4-2 to TRBJ2-2; TRBD1 matches 8 bases. Germline values: CDR1 LGHNA, CDR2 YNFKEQ. The CDR3 length is 16 residues. The CDR3 loop reads CASNQAQGANTGELFF. CDR3 bases: TGTGCCAGCAACCAAGCACAGGGGGCGAACACCGGGGAGCTGTTTTTT.

This clonotype was observed a few times. This chain joins TRBV20-1 and TRBJ1-1; 9 nucleotides align to TRBD1. Germline CDR1 is DFQATT and CDR2 is SNEGSKA (reference sequence). Trimming at V came to 2 bases and at J to 1 base, leaving 2 bases not matched to a gene. This CDR3 region has 14 residues. DNA of the CDR3: TGCAGTGCTAGAAAGGGACAGGGGAACACTGAAGCTTTCTTT. Protein sequence: CSARKGQGNTEAFF.

The genes are TRBV5-6 and TRBJ2-3, with 8 bases that match TRBD1. The CDR3 is made up of 14 amino acids. The V segment lost 4 bases and the J segment 3 bases; nucleotides outside the gene matches: 4. Looked up from germline, CDR1 is SGHDT and CDR2 is YYEEEE. CDR3 amino acids: CASSPGQATDTQYF. DNA for the CDR3: TGTGCCAGCAGCCCGGGACAGGCGACAGATACGCAGTATTTT.

This clonotype was found many times. The V gene is TRBV7-3, the J gene TRBJ2-1, with TRBD2 as a possible D gene (6 bases). Trimming removed 1 base at V and 8 bases at J, with 18 bases between. The germline CDR1 and CDR2 sequences are SGHTA and FQGTGA. The CDR3 has 16 residues. The CDR3 here is CASSLSPGLAGDEQFF. The CDR3 nucleotides are TGTGCCAGCAGCTTAAGCCCGGGACTGGCCGGGGATGAGCAGTTCTTC.

This clonotype has just a few counts. The chain uses TRBV20-1 and TRBJ2-3; TRBD2 aligns across 12 bases. The CDR3 has 16 residues. V dropped 3 bases and J dropped 5; count of bases not matched to a gene: 9. The germline V gene has CDR1 DFQATT and CDR2 SNEGSKA (reference sequence). In nucleotides, the CDR3 is TGCAGTGCTAGGGGCGGACTAGCGGGGTTCAGAGATACGCAGTATTTT. It specifies CSARGGLAGFRDTQYF.

The rearrangement joins TRBV7-2 to TRBJ1-2; TRBD1 agrees at 9 bases. The V segment lost 5 bases and the J segment 5 bases; nucleotides outside the gene matches: 12. The CDR3 runs to 16 residues. Germline loops: CDR1 SGHTA, CDR2 FQGNSA. The CDR3 region is CASSVWDRAAIYGYTF. The CDR3 bases are TGTGCCAGCAGCGTGTGGGACAGGGCGGCGATTTATGGCTACACCTTC.

This clonotype occurred a few times. The genes are TRBV7-9 and TRBJ2-1; TRBD1 matches at 10 bases. J lost 9 bases, V lost 1 base, and 6 bases had no gene match. Germline V CDR1 and CDR2: SEHNR, FQNEAQ (reference sequence). The CDR3 loop spans 15 amino acids. CDR3 sequence (DNA): TGTGCCAGCAGCTTAGGGACAGGGGGTCGAACTGAGCAGTTCTTC. Residues: CASSLGTGGRTEQFF.

This clonotype was observed many times. The chain carries TRBV4-2 and TRBJ2-6; D unresolved. CDR1 and CDR2 (germline): LGHNA, YNFKEQ. This CDR3 comprises 16 residues. Trimming pared 0 bases from V and 0 bases from J, leaving 6 bases between. This chain's CDR3 is CASSQDLGSGANVLTF. The CDR3 coding sequence is TGTGCCAGCAGCCAAGATCTCGGCTCTGGGGCCAACGTCCTGACTTTC.

This clonotype was counted ten times or more. The chain uses TRBV28 and TRBJ1-5; no reliable D call. Trimming pared 6 bases from V and 2 bases from J, leaving 14 bases between. CDR1 is MDHEN, CDR2 SYDVKM, per germline. The CDR3 loop spans 15 amino acids. The CDR3 DNA reads as TGTGCCAGCAGACCGACCCCGGGTGGCAATCAGCCCCAGCATTTT. This codes for CASRPTPGGNQPQHF.

The chain combines TRBV7-9 with TRBJ2-1; TRBD1 or TRBD2 may be the D gene (5 bases each). V gave up 5 bases and J gave up 1 base, with 15 bases separating them. CDR1 and CDR2 (germline): SEHNR, FQNEAQ (reference sequence). The CDR3 is 16 residues long. The CDR3 is CASSPNSWGSYNEQFF. The CDR3 DNA sequence: TGTGCCAGCAGCCCCAACAGTTGGGGGTCCTACAATGAGCAGTTCTTC.

This clonotype came up many times. V is TRBV6-6 and J is TRBJ1-3, with TRBD1 identical over 7 bases. CDR3 size: 15 residues. The V gene end was trimmed by 5 bases and the J gene end by 7 bases; junction bases not matched to a gene: 11. From germline, CDR1 is MNHNY and CDR2 SVGAGI (reference sequence). The CDR3 DNA is TGTGCCAGCAGTATACAGGAGGGGGCTTTGAACACCATATATTTT. Translated: CASSIQEGALNTIYF.

This clonotype was picked up many times. The chain has TRBV7-2 and TRBJ2-7; 7 bases agree with TRBD2. The germline CDR1 and CDR2 sequences are SGHTA and FQGNSA. Losses at the gene ends were 4 bases for V and 3 bases for J; bases not matched to a gene: 3. The CDR3 length is 13 residues. CDR3 loop: CASSSGLLYEQYF. DNA for the CDR3: TGTGCCAGCAGCTCGGGACTACTCTACGAGCAGTACTTC. The full variable domain, completed using reference TRBV7-2 and TRBJ2-7, is GAGVSQSPSNKVTEKGKDVELRCDPISGHTALYWYRQSLGQGLEFLIYFQGNSAPDKSGLPSDRFSAERTGGSVSTLTIQRTQQEDSAVYLCASSSGLLYEQYFGPGTRLTVT.

The sample holds many counts of this clonotype. The J gene is TRBJ2-7, the V gene TRBV23-1, with D unresolved. TRBV23-1 qualifies as an ORF whose function is uncertain. V was shortened by 3 bases and J by 5 bases, with 14 bases between the two germline ends. CDR3 size: 14 residues. This CDR3 reads CASSHSIPKNEQYF. CDR3 bases: TGCGCCAGCAGTCATTCCATCCCAAAAAACGAGCAGTACTTC.

This clonotype was counted ten times or more. The chain employs TRBV4-2 and TRBJ2-3; D could derive from TRBD1 or TRBD2 (6 bases each). The germline V gene has CDR1 LGHNA and CDR2 YNFKEQ. Trimming removed 2 bases at V and 6 bases at J, with 12 bases between. This CDR3 comprises 14 residues. DNA of the CDR3: TGTGCCAGCAGCCAAAGGGGGGCCGGGGATACGCAGTATTTT. It codes for CASSQRGAGDTQYF.

This clonotype has a count of ten or more. This chain links TRBV7-2 with TRBJ2-4, with D hard to call. This CDR3 region has 11 residues. V was cut by 3 bases and J by 14 bases, with 11 bases left in between. Germline V lookup: CDR1 SGHTA, CDR2 FQGNSA. The CDR3 sequence is CASSFLHSEYF. The CDR3 nucleotides are TGTGCCAGCAGCTTTTTGCACAGCGAGTACTTC.

This clonotype was found many times. The V and J genes are TRBV5-6 and TRBJ2-3; 9 nucleotides agree with TRBD2. The CDR3 covers 17 residues. V shed 1 base and J 1 base; nucleotides not matched to a gene: 7. CDR1 SGHDT and CDR2 YYEEEE come from the germline V gene. CDR3 region: CASSLWSGRRGTDTQYF. Here the CDR3 DNA reads TGTGCCAGCAGCTTGTGGAGCGGGAGGAGAGGCACAGATACGCAGTATTTT.

The chain employs TRBV15 and TRBJ2-7; maybe TRBD1 (6 bases). CDR1 and CDR2 (germline): LNHNV, YYDKDF (reference sequence). This CDR3 region has 15 residues. Trimming took 0 bases from V and 2 from J, leaving 11 bases between them. The CDR3 here is CATSREQGGTYEQYF. The DNA of the CDR3 is TGTGCCACCAGCAGAGAACAGGGCGGTACCTACGAGCAGTACTTC.

This clonotype has at least ten counts. The rearrangement links TRBV29-1 to TRBJ2-5, with TRBD1 as a possible D gene (6 bases). CDR1 SQVTM and CDR2 ANQGSEA come from the germline V gene. The CDR3 has 11 residues. The V gene lost 4 bases and the J gene lost 13 bases, with 16 bases spanning the gap. Here the CDR3 DNA reads TGCAGCGTTGGAGTAGGGGGTGTCGGGTACTTC. This encodes CSVGVGGVGYF. The full variable domain, rest sourced from reference TRBV29-1 and TRBJ2-5, is SAVISQKPSRDICQRGTSLTIQCQVDSQVTMMFWYRQQPGQSLTLIATANQGSEATYESGFVIDKFPISRPNLTFSTLTVSNMSPEDSSIYLCSVGVGGVGYFGPGTRLLVL.

The chain uses TRBV20-1 and TRBJ2-7; 13 bases are shared with TRBD2. The CDR3 loop spans 13 amino acids. CDR1 is DFQATT, CDR2 SNEGSKA, per germline (reference sequence). V was pared by 5 bases and J by 7 bases, with 5 bases of the junction left unmatched. CDR3 sequence (DNA): TGCAGTGCTCGGAGGGGACTAGCGGGGGAGCAGTACTTC. The encoded protein is CSARRGLAGEQYF.

This clonotype was seen many times. The rearrangement joins TRBV6-2 or TRBV6-3 to TRBJ1-1; D possibly corresponds to TRBD1 (5 bases). The CDR3 has 15 residues. In germline, CDR1 is MNHEY, CDR2 SVGEGT. V was shortened by 6 bases and J by 1 base, with 15 bases between the two germline ends. Here the CDR3 reads CASSKVGRTNTEAFF. In DNA, the CDR3 is TGTGCCAGCAGCAAAGTGGGACGGACGAACACTGAAGCTTTCTTT.

This clonotype appeared a few times. The rearrangement links TRBV12-3 or TRBV12-4 to TRBJ1-1, with D perhaps matching TRBD1 (5 bases). The CDR3 extends over 15 amino acids. Trimming took 7 bases from V and 2 from J, leaving 17 bases between them. The CDR3 loop reads CASKGLSGGNTEAFF. The DNA for the CDR3 is TGTGCCAGCAAGGGCCTTTCCGGGGGAAACACTGAAGCTTTCTTT.

This clonotype was observed a handful of times. V is TRBV7-9 and J is TRBJ2-2; 11 nucleotides line up with TRBD2. The length of the CDR3 is 16 residues. Germline values: CDR1 SEHNR, CDR2 FQNEAQ (reference sequence). V was clipped by 6 bases and J by 1 base; unmatched bases: 4. CDR3 sequence reads: CASRTGLAGNTGELFF. The CDR3 coding sequence is TGTGCCAGCAGAACAGGACTAGCGGGGAACACCGGGGAGCTGTTTTTT.

The rearrangement uses TRBV25-1 and TRBJ2-5, with a weak D call TRBD1 (6 bases). V was pared by 4 bases and J by 5 bases, with 8 bases between. This CDR3 contains 12 residues. CDR1 and CDR2 (germline): MGHDK, SYGVNS. The CDR3 nucleotides are TGTGCCAGCAGTGGACAGGTGGAGACCCAGTACTTC. This codes for CASSGQVETQYF.

This clonotype has at least ten counts. The chain links TRBV6-2 or TRBV6-3 to TRBJ1-2, with TRBD1 as a possible D gene (6 bases). CDR1 and CDR2 (germline): MNHEY, SVGEGT. CDR3 size: 14 residues. The V end was cut by 6 bases, the J end by 7 bases, with 18 bases between. For the CDR3, the DNA is TGTGCCAGCAGACGGACAGAGGCCTCGGCTGGCTACACCTTC. It encodes CASRRTEASAGYTF.

This chain uses TRBV5-4 with TRBJ2-7, with D perhaps given as TRBD1 or TRBD2 (5 bases each). This CDR3 has 12 amino acids. V lost 3 bases to trimming and J lost 3 bases, with 7 bases between them. Germline V gives CDR1 SGHNT, CDR2 YYREEE (reference sequence). The DNA for the CDR3 is TGTGCCAGCAGCTGGGACGGCTACGAGCAGTACTTC. It yields the protein CASSWDGYEQYF.